This TCR beta chain was captured in a study of shared clonotypes between healthy human individuals (dated by TCRdb to about 2020). As for the study more broadly: Three men and a couple of women, aged 18 to 49 years, made up the cohort. For each donor, CD4 naive and CD4 memory were each given three plates, CD8 naive was given two plates, and CD8 memory was given one plate. The study deeply sequenced blood TCR repertoires of about 5 healthy adults to estimate repertoire size and the extent of clonotype sharing between individuals. To increase sequencing depth and limit assay-specific biases, TCR repertoire library preparation and sequencing were carried out by different laboratories using diverse techniques. Leukapheresis yielded between about 0.85 and 9.5 billion PBMCs per donor. On the study overall, not on this receptor specifically: Sampling was limited to blood, and TCR repertoires in tissue likely differ from TCR repertoires in blood. Clonotypes shared by all four sorted-subset donors showed higher generation probabilities than non-shared clonotypes. About 5% of naive CD4, 3% to 4% of naive CD8, around 2.3% of memory CD4, and 0.35% to 0.4% of memory CD8 clonotypes were shared across a handful of donors. Estimated clonotype richness was generally larger for naive than for memory subsets. Pairwise subsampling indicated that sequencing depth was expected to affect the degree of clonotype sharing among donors. The genetic and exposure-history diversity represented was limited by the small number of donors. Rarefaction of sorted-subset datasets indicated incomplete sequencing despite the large sequencing depth.

Concerning this clone: Its antigen is currently not known. No clone much larger than this one lies a single base away; base qualities are absent.

Using the deep immunoSEQ assay, TCR CDR3 regions were amplified from genomic DNA by multiplex PCR. Extracted genomic DNA from each cell subset was spread evenly across all wells of several immunoSEQ 96-well plates, with each plate serving as a replicate. For sorted subsets, each replicate PCR was loaded with about 0.2 ug genomic DNA, equivalent to about 30,000 T cell genomes. Purified libraries were measured with a Qubit 3.0 fluorometer, size-checked on a Bioanalyzer 2100, and measured again with the KAPA Library Quantification kit. A separate single-read 150-cycle Illumina NextSeq 550 flow cell was used to sequence each immunoSEQ 96-well plate. For the original study's pipeline: Because the immunoSEQ output included only junctional sequences and no quality scores, the filtering could not be the same as the filtering used for full-length reads. Sequences were annotated with PyIR, a Python wrapper for IgBLAST v1.9, and V/J genes and CDR3 were assigned using IMGT germline references. Reads were filtered out if the reads had weak V/J assignments (E-value above 1e-6), no CDR3, stop codons, out-of-frame junctions, or ambiguous translated residues. V3J clonotypes were defined by identical inferred V gene, J gene, and CDR3 amino acid sequence. The percentage overlap between two repertoires was calculated by dividing the number of shared unique clonotypes by the size of the smaller repertoire. Repertoire richness was assessed with RTK rarefaction, the Chao1 estimator, and Recon v2.1 estimates of unobserved clonotypes. OLGA was used to compute generation probabilities for all TCRbeta clonotypes that the gDNA method yielded from a handful of donors. The immuneACCESS repertoire file appears here via TCRdb, limited to in-frame rearrangements. These files lack a portion of the clones; in checked studies, under half of the deficit traces to unresolved V genes, and the cause of the others is not known. For V, J and clone size, that table is used; D and trimming come from the DNA. Recorded for this sample are almost 700,000 clones; just over 90% of them occurred a single time. Roughly 24% of the sample belongs to the ten largest clones.

CD8 naive samples were obtained by positive selection for CCR7 among CD45RO-negative cells, yielding a CD45RA+CCR7+ population from which TemRA cells were excluded. Healthy HIV-negative adults with no recently reported acute infections or vaccinations were included as donors. Only Caucasian adults living in Nashville, Tennessee, USA were represented among the donors. Blood was obtained by leukapheresis, after which PBMCs were separated by Ficoll-Histopaque density gradient centrifugation and cryopreserved in liquid nitrogen vapor phase. Analytical flow cytometry was used to check the purity and quantity of every magnetically sorted T cell population. Genomic DNA was isolated from each sorted fraction and quantified by UV absorbance on a Nanodrop 2000c. The receptor comes from a man aged 25-40 years in good health. The sequenced material came from naive CD8+ T cells sorted from blood. What this sample's cell subset or site label stands for: CD45RA+CCR7+.

The CDR3 protein: CASSHGLAIYNEQFF. The DNA sequence is as follows: TGTGCCAGCAGCCACGGACTAGCCATCTACAATGAGCAGTTCTTC. The chain uses TRBV5-4 and TRBJ2-1; 8 middle bases align to TRBD2. CDR1 and CDR2 are drawn from the germline V gene (reference sequence): SGHNT, YYREEE. The CDR3, from cysteine to phenylalanine, totals 15 residues. Left in the record is the CDR3 DNA by itself, 45 bases read in frame from the first base. Compared with germline, V lacks 4 bases and J lacks 3 bases; bases without a gene match: 6.